This T cell receptor beta chain derives from a study of CD8 T cells in Susac syndrome (dated by TCRdb to the late 2010s). Context from the whole study: Repertoire sequencing was used to test whether CD8+ T cell activation and differentiation in Susac syndrome was antigen driven.

Comments on this clonotype: Which antigen it targets is not known. Base qualities were left out, and no much larger clone turns up one base away.

The CDR1 and CDR2 encoded by the germline V gene are SQVTM and ANQGSEA. Inclusive of the bounding cysteine and phenylalanine, the CDR3 is 16 residues long. The DNA shown is the 48-base CDR3, in frame from base 1. The V end loses 1 base and the J end loses 2 bases, and a stretch of 17 bases separates them. RNA was extracted with the RNeasy kit and roughly 0.45 to 1 ug was reverse transcribed using random hexamers. The immunoSEQ multiplex PCR assay, covering 54 Vbeta and 13 Jbeta segments, was used to amplify TCR beta CDR3 regions. To correct PCR amplification bias, a synthetic template baseline was used for both primer optimization and computational correction. Concerning the study's data processing: Reads were annotated to V, D and J genes according to IMGT and were analyzed with immunoSEQ Analyzer, with only productive sequences retained. Clonality was calculated as one minus the Shannon entropy normalized by log2 of the number of productive unique sequences. For each patient and control, public and private clones were evaluated within the 100 most prevalent clones. Clones were defined as Susac-specific if absent from the healthy and MS cohorts, from around 1,000 published viral clones and from other ImmuneACCESS disease sequences. TCRdb reprocessing: public reads trimmed at Q25 with fastp, clones called with MiXCR, in-frame beta chains kept. Identical CDR3 protein sequences are pooled into one entry, listed with their most common genes and DNA. These V and J calls are TCRdb output, not the study's own analysis. The sample profile shows around 130,000 distinct CDR3 sequences; 90% to 95% of them were found once. The leading ten clones occupy 0.095% to 0.1% of the sample.

Peripheral blood CD8+ and CD4+ T cells from healthy donors, Susac syndrome patients and multiple sclerosis patients were profiled using high-throughput TCR beta sequencing. The healthy donors served as controls matched for age and sex. Bulk CD8+ and CD4+ T cells were purified magnetically by negative isolation, whereas CD8+ TEMRA cells were enriched by FACS. Blood was drawn into EDTA tubes, processed within 24 hours, and PBMCs were isolated by density gradient centrifugation. PBMCs intended for TCR sequencing were cryopreserved in liquid nitrogen and were subsequently thawed in a 37 degrees C water bath. The sorted or isolated CD4+, CD8+ and CD8+ TEMRA cells had a purity of 90% or higher. Study-wide findings and limitations: The number of individuals in the TCR sequencing and HLA analysis was recognized as being relatively small.

The sequence links TRBV29-1 to TRBJ2-5, with the D gene tentatively TRBD1 or TRBD2, based on 5 matching bases in each. This TCR was sampled from a human donor in good health. Material for sequencing was CD4+ T cells from PBMCs. The CDR3 protein sequence reads: CSVEATIRDQQETQYF. The DNA sequence is as follows: TGCAGCGTTGAAGCAACAATCCGGGACCAACAAGAGACCCAGTACTTC.